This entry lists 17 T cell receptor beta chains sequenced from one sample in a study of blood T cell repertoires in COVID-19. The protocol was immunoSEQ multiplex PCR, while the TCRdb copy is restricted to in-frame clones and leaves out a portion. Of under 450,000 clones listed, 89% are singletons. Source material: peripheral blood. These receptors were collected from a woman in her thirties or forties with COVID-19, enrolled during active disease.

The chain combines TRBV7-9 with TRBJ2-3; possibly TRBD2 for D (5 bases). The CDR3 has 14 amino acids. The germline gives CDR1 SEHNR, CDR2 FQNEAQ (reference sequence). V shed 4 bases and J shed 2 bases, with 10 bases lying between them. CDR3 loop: CASSSRTLTDTQYF. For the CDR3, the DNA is TGTGCCAGCAGCTCGAGGACTCTCACAGATACGCAGTATTTT.

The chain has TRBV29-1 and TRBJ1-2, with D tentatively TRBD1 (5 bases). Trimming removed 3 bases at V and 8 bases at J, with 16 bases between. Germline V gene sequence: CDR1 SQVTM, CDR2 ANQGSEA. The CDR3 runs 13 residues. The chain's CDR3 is CSVELEGTGGYTF. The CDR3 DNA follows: TGCAGCGTTGAGCTCGAGGGGACTGGAGGCTACACCTTC.

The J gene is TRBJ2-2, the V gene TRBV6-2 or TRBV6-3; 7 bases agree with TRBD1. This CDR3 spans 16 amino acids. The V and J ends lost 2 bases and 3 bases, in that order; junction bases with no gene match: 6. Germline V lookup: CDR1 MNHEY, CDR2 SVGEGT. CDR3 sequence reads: CASSYPGTADTGELFF. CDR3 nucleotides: TGTGCCAGCAGTTACCCTGGGACAGCGGACACCGGGGAGCTGTTTTTT.

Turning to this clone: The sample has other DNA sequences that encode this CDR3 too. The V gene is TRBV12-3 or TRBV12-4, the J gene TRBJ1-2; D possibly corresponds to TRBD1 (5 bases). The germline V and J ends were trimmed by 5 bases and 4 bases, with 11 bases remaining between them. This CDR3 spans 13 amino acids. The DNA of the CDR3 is TGTGCCAGCAGTCAGGGTAAGGGCTATGGCTACACCTTC. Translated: CASSQGKGYGYTF.

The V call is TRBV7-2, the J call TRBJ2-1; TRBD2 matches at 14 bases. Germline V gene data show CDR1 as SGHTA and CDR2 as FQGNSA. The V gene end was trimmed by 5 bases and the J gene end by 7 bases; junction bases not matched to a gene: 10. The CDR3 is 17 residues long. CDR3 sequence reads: CASSRSAGTSGRNEQFF. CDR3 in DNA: TGTGCCAGCAGCCGCTCGGCCGGGACTAGCGGGAGAAATGAGCAGTTCTTC.

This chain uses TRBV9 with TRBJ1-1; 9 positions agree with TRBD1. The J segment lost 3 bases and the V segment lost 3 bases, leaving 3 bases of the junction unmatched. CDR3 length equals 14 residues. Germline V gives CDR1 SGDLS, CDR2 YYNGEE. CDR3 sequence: CASSAGTGHTEAFF. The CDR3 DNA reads TGTGCCAGCAGCGCCGGGACAGGGCACACTGAAGCTTTCTTT.

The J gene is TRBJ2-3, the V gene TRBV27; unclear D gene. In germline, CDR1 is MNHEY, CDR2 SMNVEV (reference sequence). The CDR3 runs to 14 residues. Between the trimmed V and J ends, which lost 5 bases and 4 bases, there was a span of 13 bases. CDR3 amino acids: CASSLRVASDTQYF. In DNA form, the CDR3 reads TGTGCCAGCAGTCTCCGAGTAGCCTCAGATACGCAGTATTTT.

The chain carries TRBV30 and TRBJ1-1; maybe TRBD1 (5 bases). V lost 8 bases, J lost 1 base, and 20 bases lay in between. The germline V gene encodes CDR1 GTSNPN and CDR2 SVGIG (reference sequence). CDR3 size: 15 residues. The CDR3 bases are TGTGCCGGAGAGGTTAGGGGTAGGGGGAACACTGAAGCTTTCTTT. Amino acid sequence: CAGEVRGRGNTEAFF.

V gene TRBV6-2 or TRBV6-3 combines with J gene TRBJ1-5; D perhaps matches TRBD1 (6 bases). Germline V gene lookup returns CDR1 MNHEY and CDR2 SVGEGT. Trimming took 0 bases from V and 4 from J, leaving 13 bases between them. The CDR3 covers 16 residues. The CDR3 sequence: CASSYSIDRPNQPQHF. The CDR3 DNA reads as TGTGCCAGCAGTTACTCCATTGACAGGCCTAATCAGCCCCAGCATTTT.

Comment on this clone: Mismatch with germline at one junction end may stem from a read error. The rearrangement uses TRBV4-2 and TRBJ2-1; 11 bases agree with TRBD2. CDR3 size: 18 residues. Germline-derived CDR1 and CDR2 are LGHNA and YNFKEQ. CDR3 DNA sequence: TGTGCCAGCAGCGAAGACGAGAATAGCGGGGGGGCCTCCCATGAGCAGTTCTTC. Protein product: CASSEDENSGGASHEQFF.

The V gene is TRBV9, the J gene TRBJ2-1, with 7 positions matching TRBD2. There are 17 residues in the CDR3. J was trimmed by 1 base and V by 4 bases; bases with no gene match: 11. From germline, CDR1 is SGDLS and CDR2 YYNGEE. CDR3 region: CASSPTHGLGSYNEQFF. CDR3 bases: TGTGCCAGCAGCCCGACCCACGGACTAGGGTCCTACAATGAGCAGTTCTTC.

CDR3 sequence: CASSSSSGGNLLGLASFGEQYF. As DNA, the CDR3 is TGTGCCAGCAGTAGCAGTTCAGGGGGCAATCTACTGGGACTAGCGTCTTTCGGGGAGCAGTACTTC. V is TRBV21-1 and J is TRBJ2-7; the D segment call TRBD2 is taken from the table without a DNA check. TRBV21-1 is a recognized pseudogene. The CDR3 totals 22 residues.

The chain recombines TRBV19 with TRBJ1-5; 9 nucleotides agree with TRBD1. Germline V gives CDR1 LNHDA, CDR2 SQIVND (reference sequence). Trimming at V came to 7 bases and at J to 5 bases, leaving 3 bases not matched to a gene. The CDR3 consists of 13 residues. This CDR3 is CASKDRGHQPQHF. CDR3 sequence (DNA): TGTGCCAGTAAGGACAGGGGTCATCAGCCCCAGCATTTT.

In nucleotides, the CDR3 is TGTGCCACAACCGGGGACAGCTACGAGCAGTACTTC. This encodes CATTGDSYEQYF. The chain uses TRBV25-1 and TRBJ2-7; 7 bases fit TRBD1. The CDR3 has 12 residues. V was pared by 10 bases and J by 3 bases, with 6 bases of the junction left unmatched. CDR1 is MGHDK, CDR2 SYGVNS, per germline.

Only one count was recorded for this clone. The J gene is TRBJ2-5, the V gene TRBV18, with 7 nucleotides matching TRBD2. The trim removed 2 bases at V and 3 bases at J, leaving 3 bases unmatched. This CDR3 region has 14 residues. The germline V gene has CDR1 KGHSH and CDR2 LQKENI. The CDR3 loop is CASSPIGGKETQYF. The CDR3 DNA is TGTGCCAGCTCACCAATCGGGGGGAAAGAGACCCAGTACTTC.

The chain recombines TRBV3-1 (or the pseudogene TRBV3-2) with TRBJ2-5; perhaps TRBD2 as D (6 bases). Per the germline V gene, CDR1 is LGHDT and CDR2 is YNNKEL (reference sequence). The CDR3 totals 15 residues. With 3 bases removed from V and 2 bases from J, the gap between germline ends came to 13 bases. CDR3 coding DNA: TGTGCCAGCAGCCAGGGACTTAACATTCAAGAGACCCAGTACTTC. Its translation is CASSQGLNIQETQYF.

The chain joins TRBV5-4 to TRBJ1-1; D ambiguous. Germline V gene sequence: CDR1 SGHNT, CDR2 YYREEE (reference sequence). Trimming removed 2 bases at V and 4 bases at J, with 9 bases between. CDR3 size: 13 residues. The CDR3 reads CASSLNPSTEAFF. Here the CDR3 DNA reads TGTGCCAGCAGCTTAAACCCGAGCACTGAAGCTTTCTTT. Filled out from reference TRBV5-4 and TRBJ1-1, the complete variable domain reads ETGVTQSPTHLIKTRGQQVTLRCSSQSGHNTVSWYQQALGQGPQFIFQYYREEENGRGNFPPRFSGLQFPNYSSELNVNALELDDSALYLCASSLNPSTEAFFGQGTRLTVV.